What follows are 20 T cell receptor beta chains derived from one specimen sequenced in a study of Graves' ophthalmopathy and Graves' hyperthyroidism. Amplification from RNA transcripts yielded the TCR beta CDR3 regions. RT-PCR in the first round used HTBI primers; a second-round multiplex PCR followed. TCRdb ran MiXCR on the multiplex PCR reads and lists one entry per CDR3 protein. The repertoire holds hundreds of thousands of distinct CDR3 sequences, more than 20% seen once, with approximately 3.2% in the top ten. The sample consisted of peripheral blood. These receptors were collected from a young woman with stable Graves' hyperthyroidism.

A remark on this clonotype: A much bigger clone sits one base away, suggesting this may be a read error. The V and J genes are TRBV19 and TRBJ2-7; the D call may be TRBD1 or TRBD2 (5 bases each). This CDR3 is 15 amino acids long. The V gene's germline CDR1 is LNHDA and CDR2 SQIVND (reference sequence). Trimming removed 6 bases from V and 0 bases from J, with 15 bases in between. CDR3 protein: CASRLTGTYSYEQYV. As DNA, the CDR3 is TGTGCCAGTAGATTAACCGGGACCTACTCCTACGAGCAGTACGTC.

The J gene is TRBJ2-7, the V gene TRBV4-1; the D is unclear. Germline V gene lookup returns CDR1 MGHRA and CDR2 YSYEKL. The CDR3 runs to 15 residues. V lost 3 bases to trimming and J lost 6 bases, with 18 bases between them. For the CDR3, the DNA is TGCGCCAGCAGCCAGTCCACCGGGTCTACGGGCGAGCAGTACTTC. This sequence encodes CASSQSTGSTGEQYF.

This clonotype has a count of ten or more. The chain is built from TRBV20-1 and TRBJ1-1, with D possibly TRBD1 on 5 matching bases. CDR1 is DFQATT and CDR2 is SNEGSKA in the germline V gene (reference sequence). The CDR3 extends over 14 amino acids. V shed 3 bases and J shed 0 bases, with 11 bases lying between them. The CDR3 bases are TGCAGTGCTAGGGAACGACAGCTGAACACTGAAGCTTTCTTT. Translated, it gives CSARERQLNTEAFF.

This clonotype was observed a few times. At one of its ends the junction is not consistent with the germline gene, which may arise from a read error. The chain couples TRBV29-1 to TRBJ2-2; D may correspond to TRBD1 or TRBD2 (5 bases each). Germline CDR1 and CDR2: SQVTM and ANQGSEA. The CDR3 length is 13 residues. The CDR3 here is CSVEVGDTGELFF. The CDR3 DNA reads as TGCAGCGTAGAAGTGGGGGACACCGGGGAGCTGTTTTTT.

The sample holds many counts of this clonotype. The chain employs TRBV12-3 or TRBV12-4 and TRBJ2-7; 7 nucleotides match TRBD1. V dropped 5 bases and J dropped 4; count of bases not matched to a gene: 5. CDR3 length equals 13 residues. The DNA of the CDR3 is TGTGCCAGCAGTCCGACAGGGCTGTACGAGCAGTACTTC. Its protein product is CASSPTGLYEQYF.

This clonotype was picked up many times. V gene TRBV11-3 combines with J gene TRBJ2-5; TRBD1 matches at 9 bases. Losses at the gene ends were 5 bases for V and 2 bases for J; bases not matched to a gene: 6. This CDR3 is built from 15 residues. Germline loops: CDR1 SGHNT, CDR2 YENEEA. CDR3 DNA sequence: TGTGCCAGCAGCGCCGGGACAGGGCGGCAAGAGACCCAGTACTTC. Translating it yields CASSAGTGRQETQYF. Supplemented by reference TRBV11-3 and TRBJ2-5, the full variable domain reads EAGVVQSPRYKIIEKKQPVAFWCNPISGHNTLYWYLQNLGQGPELLIRYENEEAVDDSQLPKDRFSAERLKGVDSTLKIQPAELGDSAVYLCASSAGTGRQETQYFGPGTRLLVL.

This clonotype was recorded at least ten times. The J gene is TRBJ2-5, the V gene TRBV6-1, with TRBD2 as a possible D gene (5 bases). This CDR3 has 11 amino acids. Per the germline V gene, CDR1 is MNHNS and CDR2 is SASEGT. V gave up 6 bases and J gave up 4 bases, with 6 bases separating them. The CDR3 sequence: CASREVETQYF. The CDR3 DNA reads as TGTGCCAGCAGGGAGGTAGAGACCCAGTACTTC.

This clonotype was recorded many times. The chain carries TRBV30 and TRBJ2-7, with 7 bases identical to TRBD1. The V segment lost 6 bases and the J segment 4 bases; nucleotides outside the gene matches: 12. CDR3 length equals 14 residues. Looked up from germline, CDR1 is GTSNPN and CDR2 is SVGIG (reference sequence). In nucleotides, the CDR3 is TGTGCCTGTTCCCGGGGACAGCTATTATACGAGCAGTACTTC. Translating it yields CACSRGQLLYEQYF.

This sequence joins TRBV2 and TRBJ1-1, with D uncertain. Germline V gene data show CDR1 as SNHLY and CDR2 as FYNNEI. This CDR3 has 11 amino acids. Trimming took off 3 bases at V and 8 bases at J, with 7 bases between the two ends. CDR3 loop: CASSEVIEAFF. The CDR3, as DNA: TGTGCCAGCAGTGAGGTCATCGAAGCTTTCTTT.

This clonotype was found many times. CDR3 residues: CASYKRERTYEQYF. The DNA for the CDR3 is TGTGCCAGCTACAAGCGGGAGAGAACTTACGAGCAGTACTTC. This chain joins TRBV6-2 or TRBV6-3 and TRBJ2-7; TRBD2 aligns across 8 bases. Germline CDR1 is MNHEY and CDR2 is SVGEGT. The CDR3 has 14 amino acids. With V trimmed by 8 bases and J by 4 bases, 10 bases remained unmatched.

Ten or more counts support this clonotype. The genes are TRBV28 and TRBJ2-7, with a tentative D call TRBD1 (5 bases). Germline lookup yields CDR1 MDHEN and CDR2 SYDVKM. V lost 5 bases and J 3 bases, leaving 14 bases between the germline ends. The CDR3 has 14 residues. DNA for the CDR3: TGTGCCAGCAGTCAGGACACCAAATACTACGAGCAGTACTTC. Amino acids: CASSQDTKYYEQYF.

The chain recombines TRBV6-5 with TRBJ2-7; 7 bases line up with TRBD1. From germline, CDR1 is MNHEY and CDR2 SVGAGI. CDR3 length: 16 residues. V lost 4 bases to trimming and J lost 2 bases; unmatched junction nucleotides: 11. CDR3 bases: TGTGCCAGCAGTTCCCCGATCACAGGGGCGGCCTACGAGCAGTACTTC. It codes for CASSSPITGAAYEQYF.

This chain links TRBV30 with TRBJ2-2; 7 nucleotides line up with TRBD1. The CDR3 totals 14 residues. V was clipped by 8 bases and J by 4 bases; unmatched bases: 10. Germline V lookup: CDR1 GTSNPN, CDR2 SVGIG (reference sequence). The CDR3, as DNA: TGTGCCGGAGTAGACAGGGCATTCACCGGGGAGCTGTTTTTT. The encoded protein is CAGVDRAFTGELFF.

This clonotype was observed many times. The chain combines TRBV7-6 with TRBJ2-7; 7 bases are shared with TRBD2. V lost 5 bases and J lost 1; bases outside the gene matches: 8. Germline V gene data show CDR1 as SGHVS and CDR2 as FNYEAQ. The CDR3 has 15 amino acids. The CDR3, as DNA: TGTGCCAGCAGCCCGTGGGAGGGAAGATCCTACGAGCAGTACTTC. Translation gives CASSPWEGRSYEQYF. The complete variable domain, with remaining parts taken from reference TRBV7-6 and TRBJ2-7, reads GAGVSQSPRYKVTKRGQDVALRCDPISGHVSLYWYRQALGQGPEFLTYFNYEAQQDKSGLPNDRFSAERPEGSISTLTIQRTEQRDSAMYRCASSPWEGRSYEQYFGPGTRLTVT.

This chain joins TRBV12-3 or TRBV12-4 and TRBJ1-5; D unclear. This CDR3 region has 13 residues. Trimming removed 2 bases from V and 4 bases from J, with 6 bases in between. CDR3 amino acids: CASSLNDNQPQHF. The CDR3 DNA reads TGTGCCAGCAGTTTAAACGATAATCAGCCCCAGCATTTT.

This clonotype came up many times. The J gene is TRBJ2-7, the V gene TRBV10-3; 9 nucleotides match TRBD2. The CDR3 totals 14 residues. Trimming took 4 bases from V and 3 from J; bases not matched to a gene: 4. Germline CDR1 reads ENHRY; CDR2 reads SYGVKD. As DNA, the CDR3 is TGTGCCATCAGTGCGACTAGCGGACGCTACGAGCAGTACTTC. Its protein product is CAISATSGRYEQYF.

This clonotype was found a few times. The chain links TRBV28 to TRBJ1-2; 7 bases line up with TRBD1. The CDR3 is 15 residues long. V shed 4 bases, J shed 5 bases, and the junction held 10 bases outside the gene matches. Germline CDR1 is MDHEN and CDR2 is SYDVKM. This chain's CDR3 is CASSSGTGDLYGYTF. CDR3 nucleotide sequence: TGTGCCAGCAGTTCGGGTACAGGGGACTTGTATGGCTACACCTTC.

V is TRBV12-5 and J is TRBJ2-5; D remains unclear. Trimming took off 0 bases at V and 5 bases at J, with 10 bases between the two ends. Germline CDR1 and CDR2: LGHNT and FRNRAP. This CDR3 is built from 14 residues. The CDR3: CASGLVPPKETQYF. CDR3 DNA sequence: TGTGCTAGTGGTTTGGTCCCCCCGAAGGAGACCCAGTACTTC.

This chain uses TRBV24-1 with TRBJ2-7, with D unresolved. The CDR3 runs 12 residues. Trimming took 9 bases from V and 3 from J, leaving 11 bases between them. Germline lookup yields CDR1 KGHDR and CDR2 SFDVKD. CDR3 sequence: CATSTSSYEQYF. CDR3 nucleotides: TGTGCCACCTCCACTTCCAGCTACGAGCAGTACTTC.

This clonotype was recorded many times. The chain uses TRBV24-1 and TRBJ2-7; TRBD1 matches at 10 bases. The V gene end was trimmed by 3 bases and the J gene end by 1 base; junction bases not matched to a gene: 2. Germline V gives CDR1 KGHDR, CDR2 SFDVKD. The CDR3 length is 15 residues. CDR3 DNA sequence: TGTGCCACCAGTGATCCGGGACAGGGGTCCTACGAGCAGTACTTC. Its protein is CATSDPGQGSYEQYF.